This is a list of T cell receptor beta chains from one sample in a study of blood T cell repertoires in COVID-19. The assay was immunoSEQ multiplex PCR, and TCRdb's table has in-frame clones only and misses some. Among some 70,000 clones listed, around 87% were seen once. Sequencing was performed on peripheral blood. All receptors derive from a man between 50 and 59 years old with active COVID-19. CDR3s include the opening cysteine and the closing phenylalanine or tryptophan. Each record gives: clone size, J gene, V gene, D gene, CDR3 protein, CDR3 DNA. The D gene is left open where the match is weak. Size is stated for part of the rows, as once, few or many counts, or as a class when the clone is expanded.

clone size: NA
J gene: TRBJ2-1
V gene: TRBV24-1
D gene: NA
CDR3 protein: CATSKAGTAAYNEQFF
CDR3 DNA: TGTGCCACCAGTAAGGCGGGAACGGCGGCCTACAATGAGCAGTTCTTC

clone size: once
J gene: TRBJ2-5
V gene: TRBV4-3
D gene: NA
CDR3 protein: CASSQDLTGGGRETQYF
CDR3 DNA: TGCGCCAGCAGCCAAGATCTAACAGGAGGGGGCCGGGAGACCCAGTACTTC

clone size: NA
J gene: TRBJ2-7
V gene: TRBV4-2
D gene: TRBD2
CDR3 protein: CASSQDHSGRAYEQYF
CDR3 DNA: TGTGCCAGCAGCCAAGATCACAGCGGGAGGGCCTACGAGCAGTACTTC

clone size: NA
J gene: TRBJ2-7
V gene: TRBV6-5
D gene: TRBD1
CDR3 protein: CASDYRGEEEQYF
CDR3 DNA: TGTGCCAGCGATTACAGGGGGGAGGAAGAGCAGTACTTC

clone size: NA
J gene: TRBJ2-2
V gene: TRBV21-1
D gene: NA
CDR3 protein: CASSKRQARHTGELFF
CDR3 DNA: TGTGCCAGCAGCAAACGCCAGGCCCGACACACCGGGGAGCTGTTTTTT

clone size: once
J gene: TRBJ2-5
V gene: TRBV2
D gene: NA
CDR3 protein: CASSQVYQETQYF
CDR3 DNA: TGTGCCAGCAGTCAGGTGTACCAAGAGACCCAGTACTTC

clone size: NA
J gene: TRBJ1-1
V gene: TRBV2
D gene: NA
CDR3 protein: CASRANGQLNTEAFF
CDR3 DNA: TGTGCCAGCCGTGCAAATGGGCAGTTGAACACTGAAGCTTTCTTT

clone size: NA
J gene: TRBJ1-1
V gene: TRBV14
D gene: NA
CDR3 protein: CASSQALNTEAFF
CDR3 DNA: TGTGCCAGCAGCCAAGCTTTGAACACTGAAGCTTTCTTT

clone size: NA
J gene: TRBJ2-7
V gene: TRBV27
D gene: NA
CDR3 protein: CASSRGLTSYEQYF
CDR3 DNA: TGTGCCAGCAGTCGGGGACTGACCTCCTACGAGCAGTACTTC

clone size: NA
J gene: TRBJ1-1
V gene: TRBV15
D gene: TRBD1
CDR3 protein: CATSDGTENTEAFF
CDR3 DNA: TGTGCCACCAGCGATGGGACAGAGAACACTGAAGCTTTCTTT

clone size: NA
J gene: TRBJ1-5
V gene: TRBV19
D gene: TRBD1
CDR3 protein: CASRPTGNQPQHF
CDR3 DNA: TGTGCCAGTAGGCCGACAGGGAATCAGCCCCAGCATTTT

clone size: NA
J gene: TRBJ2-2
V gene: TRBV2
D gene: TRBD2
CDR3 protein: CASRAGLAGGHTGELFF
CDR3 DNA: TGTGCCAGCAGGGCTGGACTAGCGGGAGGCCACACCGGGGAGCTGTTTTTT

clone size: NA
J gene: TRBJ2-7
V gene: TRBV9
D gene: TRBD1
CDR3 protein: CASSFEGGGSYEQYF
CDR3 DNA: TGTGCCAGCAGCTTCGAAGGGGGCGGAAGTTACGAGCAGTACTTC

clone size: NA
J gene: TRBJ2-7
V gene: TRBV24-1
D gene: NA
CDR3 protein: CATSDSGAPYEQYF
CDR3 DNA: TGTGCCACCAGTGATTCCGGTGCCCCCTACGAGCAGTACTTC

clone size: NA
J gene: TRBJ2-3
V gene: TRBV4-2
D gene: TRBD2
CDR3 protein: CASSLAGTSGGPVPDTQYF
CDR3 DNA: TGTGCCAGCAGCCTGGCGGGGACTAGCGGGGGTCCTGTCCCAGATACGCAGTATTTT

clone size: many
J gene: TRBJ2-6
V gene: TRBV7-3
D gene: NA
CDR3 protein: CASTGSYSSGANVLTF
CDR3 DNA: TGTGCCAGCACAGGCAGCTATTCCTCTGGGGCCAACGTCCTGACTTTC

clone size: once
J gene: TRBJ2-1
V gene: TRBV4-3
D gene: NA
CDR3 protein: CASSQEGGVGNEQFF
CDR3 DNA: TGCGCCAGCAGCCAAGAAGGGGGGGTCGGCAATGAGCAGTTCTTC

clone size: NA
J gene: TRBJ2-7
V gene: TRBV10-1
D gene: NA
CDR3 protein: CASSARSRVRSPYEQYF
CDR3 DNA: TGCGCCAGCAGTGCGAGATCGAGGGTTAGGAGCCCCTACGAGCAGTACTTC

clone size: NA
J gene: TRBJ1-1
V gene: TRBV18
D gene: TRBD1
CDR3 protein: CASSLQGKNTEAFF
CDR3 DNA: TGTGCCAGCTCACTACAGGGGAAGAACACTGAAGCTTTCTTT

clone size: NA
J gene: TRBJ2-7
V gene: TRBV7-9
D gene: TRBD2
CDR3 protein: CASSSPSGRASEQYF
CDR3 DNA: TGTGCCAGCAGCTCCCCTAGCGGGAGGGCCTCCGAGCAGTACTTC

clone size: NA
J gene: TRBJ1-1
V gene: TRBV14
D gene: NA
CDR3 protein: CASSHYRTLNTEAFF
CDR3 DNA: TGTGCCAGCAGCCACTACAGGACCTTGAACACTGAAGCTTTCTTT

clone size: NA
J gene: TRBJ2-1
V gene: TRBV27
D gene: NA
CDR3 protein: CASSYGQANNEQFF
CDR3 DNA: TGTGCCAGCAGTTACGGCCAGGCGAACAATGAGCAGTTCTTC

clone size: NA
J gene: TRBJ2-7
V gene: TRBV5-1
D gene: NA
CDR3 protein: CASSLALGTISEQYF
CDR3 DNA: TGCGCCAGCAGCTTGGCCCTGGGGACAATTAGCGAGCAGTACTTC

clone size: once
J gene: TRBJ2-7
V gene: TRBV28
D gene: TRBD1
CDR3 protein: CASRAGTGNYEQYF
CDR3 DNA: TGTGCCAGCAGAGCCGGGACAGGGAATTACGAGCAGTACTTC

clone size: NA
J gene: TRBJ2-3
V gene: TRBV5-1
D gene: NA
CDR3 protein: CASSPRGGGLSTDTQYF
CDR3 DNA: TGCGCCAGCAGCCCCAGGGGTGGGGGCTTAAGCACAGATACGCAGTATTTT

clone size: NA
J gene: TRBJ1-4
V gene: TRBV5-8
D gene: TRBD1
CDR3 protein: CASSQALTGGHEKLFF
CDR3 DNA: TGTGCCAGCAGCCAGGCCCTCACAGGGGGCCATGAAAAACTGTTTTTT

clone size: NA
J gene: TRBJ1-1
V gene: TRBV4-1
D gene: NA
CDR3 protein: CASSQATGVNTEAFF
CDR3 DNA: TGCGCCAGCAGCCAGGCCACCGGAGTGAACACTGAAGCTTTCTTT

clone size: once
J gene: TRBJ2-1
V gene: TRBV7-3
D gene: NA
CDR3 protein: CASSPQVENEQFF
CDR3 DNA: TGTGCCAGCAGCCCACAGGTGGAGAATGAGCAGTTCTTC

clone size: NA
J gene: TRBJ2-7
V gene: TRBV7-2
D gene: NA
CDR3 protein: CASSSDRGYEQYF
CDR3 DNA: TGTGCCAGCAGCTCCGACCGGGGATACGAGCAGTACTTC

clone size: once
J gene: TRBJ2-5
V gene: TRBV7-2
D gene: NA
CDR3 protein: CASSLKGEVGSQYF
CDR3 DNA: TGTGCCAGCAGCTTAAAGGGAGAGGTCGGGTCCCAGTACTTC

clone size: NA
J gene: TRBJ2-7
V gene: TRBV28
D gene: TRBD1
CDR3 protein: CASSSGTGDSYEQYF
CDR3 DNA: TGTGCCAGCAGTAGCGGGACAGGGGACTCCTACGAGCAGTACTTC

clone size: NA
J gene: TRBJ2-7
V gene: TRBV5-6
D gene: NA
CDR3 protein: CASSHSYEQYF
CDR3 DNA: TGTGCCAGCAGCCACTCCTACGAGCAGTACTTC

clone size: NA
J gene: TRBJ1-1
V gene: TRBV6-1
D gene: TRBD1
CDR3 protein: CASSEVIGQGAEAFF
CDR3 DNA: TGTGCCAGCAGTGAAGTTATAGGACAGGGGGCTGAAGCTTTCTTT

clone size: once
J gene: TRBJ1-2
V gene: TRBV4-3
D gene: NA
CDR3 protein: CASSRTTDPNYGYTF
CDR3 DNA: TGCGCCAGCAGCCGAACGACAGACCCTAACTATGGCTACACCTTC

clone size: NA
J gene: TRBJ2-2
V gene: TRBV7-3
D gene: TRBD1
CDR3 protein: CASRQGAPNTGELFF
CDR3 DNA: TGTGCCAGCAGACAGGGGGCTCCGAACACCGGGGAGCTGTTTTTT

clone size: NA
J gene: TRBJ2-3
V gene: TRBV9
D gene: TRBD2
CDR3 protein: CASSVGTSGSTDTQYF
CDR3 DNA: TGTGCCAGCAGCGTAGGGACTAGCGGAAGCACAGATACGCAGTATTTT

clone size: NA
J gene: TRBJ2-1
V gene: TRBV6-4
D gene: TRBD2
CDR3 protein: CASSLGQSTSDEQFF
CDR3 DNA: TGTGCCAGCAGCCTGGGGCAATCCACTAGCGATGAGCAGTTCTTC

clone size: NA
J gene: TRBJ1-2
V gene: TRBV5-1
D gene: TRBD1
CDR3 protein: CASSRQGNGYTF
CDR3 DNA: TGCGCCAGCAGCCGACAGGGAAATGGCTACACCTTC

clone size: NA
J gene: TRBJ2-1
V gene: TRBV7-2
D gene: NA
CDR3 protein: CASSLRGSSYNEQFF
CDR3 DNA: TGTGCCAGCAGCTTAAGAGGGAGCTCCTACAATGAGCAGTTCTTC

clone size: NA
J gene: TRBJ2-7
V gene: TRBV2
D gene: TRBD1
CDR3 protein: CASSDPGQVSYEQYF
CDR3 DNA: TGTGCCAGCAGTGACCCTGGACAGGTTTCCTACGAGCAGTACTTC

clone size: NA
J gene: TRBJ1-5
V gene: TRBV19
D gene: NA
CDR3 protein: CASSLRTGNQPQHF
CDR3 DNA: TGTGCCAGTAGTCTCCGGACAGGCAATCAGCCCCAGCATTTT

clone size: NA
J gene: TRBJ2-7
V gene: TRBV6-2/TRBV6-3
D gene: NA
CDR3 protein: CASSEAGYSYEQYF
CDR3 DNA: TGTGCCAGCAGCGAGGCCGGGTACTCCTACGAGCAGTACTTC

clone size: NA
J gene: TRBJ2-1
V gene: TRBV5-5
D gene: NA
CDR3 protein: CASSTGTLYNEQFF
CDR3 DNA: TGTGCCAGCAGCACCGGGACTCTCTACAATGAGCAGTTCTTC

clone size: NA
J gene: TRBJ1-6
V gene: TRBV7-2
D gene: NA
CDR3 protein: CASSSRHTGQNSPLHF
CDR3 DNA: TGTGCCAGCAGCTCCAGACACACGGGACAAAATTCACCCCTCCACTTT

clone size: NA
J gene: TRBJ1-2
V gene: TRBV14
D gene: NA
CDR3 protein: CASSFGGSGYTF
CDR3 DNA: TGTGCCAGCAGTTTCGGGGGGTCTGGCTACACCTTC

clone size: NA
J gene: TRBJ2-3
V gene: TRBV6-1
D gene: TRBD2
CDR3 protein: CASSESSGGADTQYF
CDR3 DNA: TGTGCCAGCAGTGAATCTAGCGGGGGGGCAGATACGCAGTATTTT

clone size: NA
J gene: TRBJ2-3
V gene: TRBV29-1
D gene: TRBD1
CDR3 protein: CSVDRGKISDTQYF
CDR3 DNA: TGCAGCGTTGACAGGGGGAAGATTTCAGATACGCAGTATTTT

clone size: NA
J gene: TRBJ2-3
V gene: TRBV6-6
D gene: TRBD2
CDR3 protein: CASSYYGGDTDTQYF
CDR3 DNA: TGTGCCAGCAGTTACTACGGGGGGGACACAGATACGCAGTATTTT

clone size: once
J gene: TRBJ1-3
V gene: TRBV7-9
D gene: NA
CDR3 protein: CASSLQPGHGNTIYF
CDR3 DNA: TGTGCCAGCAGCTTACAGCCGGGACATGGAAACACCATATATTTT

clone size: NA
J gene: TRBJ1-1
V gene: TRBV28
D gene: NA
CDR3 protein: CATRPTRNTEAFF
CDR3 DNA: TGTGCCACCCGGCCGACAAGGAACACTGAAGCTTTCTTT